Each of the 15 T cell receptor beta chains below was sequenced from the same sample in a study of control samples from healthy donors and cancer patients. Sequencing was performed with immunoSEQ multiplex PCR; in TCRdb, only in-frame clones are kept and a portion is missing. The data show approximately 130,000 clones, with 80% to 90% seen just once and 2.9% held by the top ten. The sample taken for sequencing was blood. All receptors come from a man aged 55 to 70 in good health.

Turning to this clone: The junction does not match germline at one end; this may be a read error. The J gene is TRBJ1-1, the V gene TRBV5-4, with TRBD1 matching over 9 bases. CDR1 SGHNT and CDR2 YYREEE come from the germline V gene (reference sequence). The CDR3 is 13 residues long. CDR3 region: CASSFSPGQGGPF. The CDR3 DNA reads as TGTGCCAGCAGCTTTAGTCCGGGACAGGGTGGTCCATTT.

The chain joins TRBV18 to TRBJ1-1; the match to TRBD1 covers 9 bases. V lost 5 bases, J lost 4 bases, and 8 bases stayed unmatched. The CDR3 runs 15 residues. Germline values: CDR1 KGHSH, CDR2 LQKENI. The CDR3 is CASSMNRGLVTEAFF. CDR3 nucleotide sequence: TGTGCCAGCTCAATGAACAGGGGGCTGGTCACTGAAGCTTTCTTT.

This chain connects TRBV7-9 to TRBJ2-3; the match to TRBD2 covers 12 bases. The V gene end was trimmed by 5 bases and the J gene end by 1 base; junction bases not matched to a gene: 7. Per the germline V gene, CDR1 is SEHNR and CDR2 is FQNEAQ (reference sequence). The CDR3 runs 17 residues. This chain's CDR3 is CASSPWTSGAGTDTQYF. For the CDR3, the DNA is TGTGCCAGCAGCCCTTGGACTAGCGGGGCCGGCACAGATACGCAGTATTTT.

The J gene is TRBJ1-2, the V gene TRBV10-3, with D possibly matching TRBD1 (5 bases). The germline V gene encodes CDR1 ENHRY and CDR2 SYGVKD. Trimming shortened V by 0 bases and J by 2 bases, and 13 bases separated the two germline ends. This CDR3 contains 16 residues. DNA for the CDR3: TGTGCCATCAGTGAGTCAGTAGGGACTATCAACTATGGCTACACCTTC. It yields the protein CAISESVGTINYGYTF.

This chain links TRBV7-8 with TRBJ1-4; 8 nucleotides line up with TRBD1. CDR3 size: 14 residues. Germline V gene data show CDR1 as SGHVS and CDR2 as FQNEAQ. The ends lost 4 bases at V and 8 bases at J; junction bases unmatched: 6. DNA of the CDR3: TGTGCCAGCAGCTATCAGGGGGCGGGAGAAAAACTGTTTTTT. This translates into CASSYQGAGEKLFF.

This chain connects TRBV19 to TRBJ2-6, with no clear D. Per the germline V gene, CDR1 is LNHDA and CDR2 is SQIVND (reference sequence). This CDR3 is 14 amino acids long. Trimming cost V 6 bases and J 2 bases, with 8 bases left between them. CDR3 residues: CASRIGAGANVLTF. In DNA, the CDR3 is TGTGCCAGTAGAATCGGAGCTGGGGCCAACGTCCTGACTTTC. Full variable domain (outside the CDR3, taken from reference TRBV19 and TRBJ2-6): DGGITQSPKYLFRKEGQNVTLSCEQNLNHDAMYWYRQDPGQGLRLIYYSQIVNDFQKGDIAEGYSVSREKKESFPLTVTSAQKNPTAFYLCASRIGAGANVLTFGAGSRLTVL.

This chain uses TRBV6-5 with TRBJ2-7; perhaps TRBD2 as D (7 bases). This CDR3 has 15 residues. The ends were cut back, 8 bases at V and 2 bases at J, with 19 bases in the middle. Germline V gene lookup returns CDR1 MNHEY and CDR2 SVGAGI. The CDR3 bases are TGTGCCAGCGGAGTAGCCCGGGGGGCTACCTACGAGCAGTACTTC. It is translated as CASGVARGATYEQYF.

The J gene is TRBJ1-5, the V gene TRBV12-3 or TRBV12-4; the D gene is possibly TRBD1 (6 bases). The CDR3 has 12 residues. V lost 9 bases, J lost 3 bases, and 9 bases lay in between. The CDR3 region has the DNA TGTGCCAGTACAGGGTACAATCAGCCCCAGCATTTT. It codes for CASTGYNQPQHF.

This chain connects TRBV5-1 to TRBJ1-1; D not certain. Between the trimmed V and J ends, which lost 2 bases and 2 bases, there was a span of 7 bases. Germline loops: CDR1 SGHRS, CDR2 YFSETQ. CDR3 size: 13 residues. CDR3 region: CASSFQDNTEAFF. The CDR3 coding sequence is TGCGCCAGCAGCTTTCAAGATAACACTGAAGCTTTCTTT. The variable domain in full, with the rest retrieved from reference TRBV5-1 and TRBJ1-1, is KAGVTQTPRYLIKTRGQQVTLSCSPISGHRSVSWYQQTPGQGLQFLFEYFSETQRNKGNFPGRFSGRQFSNSRSEMNVSTLELGDSALYLCASSFQDNTEAFFGQGTRLTVV.

This chain connects TRBV2 to TRBJ2-5; a possible D gene is TRBD2 (5 bases). V was trimmed by 7 bases and J by 5 bases, leaving 14 bases between them. Germline V gene lookup returns CDR1 SNHLY and CDR2 FYNNEI. This CDR3 is built from 13 residues. Here the CDR3 reads CASNSGIWETQYF. The CDR3, as DNA: TGTGCCAGCAATTCGGGGATATGGGAGACCCAGTACTTC. Full variable domain (rest looked up from reference TRBV2 and TRBJ2-5): EPEVTQTPSHQVTQMGQEVILRCVPISNHLYFYWYRQILGQKVEFLVSFYNNEISEKSEIFDDQFSVERPDGSNFTLKIRSTKLEDSAMYFCASNSGIWETQYFGPGTRLLVL.

The chain couples TRBV19 to TRBJ1-4; D may be TRBD1 (5 bases). Germline assignment: CDR1 LNHDA and CDR2 SQIVND (reference sequence). The CDR3 has 14 amino acids. V shed 5 bases and J shed 8 bases, with 15 bases lying between them. The CDR3 loop is CASSLAGVTEKLFF. CDR3 bases: TGTGCCAGTAGTCTAGCGGGGGTTACGGAAAAACTGTTTTTT. Complete variable domain (other parts from reference TRBV19 and TRBJ1-4): DGGITQSPKYLFRKEGQNVTLSCEQNLNHDAMYWYRQDPGQGLRLIYYSQIVNDFQKGDIAEGYSVSREKKESFPLTVTSAQKNPTAFYLCASSLAGVTEKLFFGSGTQLSVL.

The chain links TRBV4-2 to TRBJ2-1, with TRBD2 matching over 8 bases. CDR3 length: 16 amino acids. J was trimmed by 10 bases and V by 1 base; bases with no gene match: 12. Germline CDR1 and CDR2: LGHNA and YNFKEQ. As DNA, the CDR3 is TGTGCCAGCAGCCAAGCTGGCGGGGGGACGTTGAGGGAGCAGTTCTTC. Its translation is CASSQAGGGTLREQFF.

The J gene is TRBJ1-6, the V gene TRBV28, with D perhaps TRBD1 (6 bases). This CDR3 is built from 16 residues. Germline V gene data show CDR1 as MDHEN and CDR2 as SYDVKM. Trimming took off 2 bases at V and 7 bases at J, with 15 bases between the two ends. CDR3 nucleotide sequence: TGTGCCAGCAGTTTAATTTCGGGGGCGCCGAATTCACCCCTCCACTTT. Amino acid sequence: CASSLISGAPNSPLHF.

The gene calls are TRBV19 and TRBJ1-4, with D tentatively TRBD1 (5 bases). V was pared by 2 bases and J by 0 bases, with 7 bases between. Germline lookup yields CDR1 LNHDA and CDR2 SQIVND (reference sequence). There are 15 residues in the CDR3. The DNA for the CDR3 is TGTGCCAGTAGTATAATGGGGGCAACTAATGAAAAACTGTTTTTT. Protein sequence: CASSIMGATNEKLFF.

The V gene is TRBV7-9, the J gene TRBJ1-5; D remains unclear. This CDR3 comprises 17 residues. Germline loops: CDR1 SEHNR, CDR2 FQNEAQ (reference sequence). V was pared by 0 bases and J by 3 bases, with 15 bases between. The CDR3 bases are TGTGCCAGCAGCTTAGCTTCTGGATCCGCGATCAATCAGCCCCAGCATTTT. Translated, it gives CASSLASGSAINQPQHF.